This T cell receptor (beta chain) was identified during a study of early T cells in non-severe SARS-CoV-2 infection. Study at large: Sequencing used unsorted whole-blood bulk RNA, so chains lack pairing.

TCRdb called the 5' RACE reads again in MiXCR, with one record for every CDR3 protein. The sample consists of more than 55,000 distinct CDR3 sequences, over 10% of them appearing once. This specimen consisted of whole blood, obtained at baseline. This TCR derives from an adult who was a healthcare worker with PCR-confirmed SARS-CoV-2 infection or an uninfected control (not recorded which).

This chain's CDR3 is CASSLHWASYEQYF. In nucleotides, the CDR3 is TGTGCCAGTAGTCTCCACTGGGCCTCCTACGAGCAGTACTTC. The chain couples TRBV19 to TRBJ2-7; D ambiguous. V shed 5 bases and J shed 0 bases, with 11 bases lying between them. The germline V gene encodes CDR1 LNHDA and CDR2 SQIVND (reference sequence). CDR3 size: 14 residues. The complete variable domain, with remaining parts taken from reference TRBV19 and TRBJ2-7, reads DGGITQSPKYLFRKEGQNVTLSCEQNLNHDAMYWYRQDPGQGLRLIYYSQIVNDFQKGDIAEGYSVSREKKESFPLTVTSAQKNPTAFYLCASSLHWASYEQYFGPGTRLTVT.